This is a list of T cell receptor beta chains from one sample in a study of CD8 T cells in Susac syndrome. TCRdb re-analysed the immunoSEQ multiplex PCR reads in MiXCR, keeping a single row per CDR3 protein. Of around 190,000 distinct CDR3 sequences listed, 90% to 95% are singletons. The sample was CD4+ T cells from PBMCs. The receptors were sampled from a human donor in good health. CDR3s include the opening cysteine and the closing phenylalanine or tryptophan. A D gene is named only where the DNA matches it firmly. Not every row has a clone size; where given, it reads once, few, many or a size class.

D	length	J	V	size	CDR3	DNA
TRBD1	15	TRBJ2-7	TRBV5-1	once	CASSSNDRGSHEQYF	TGCGCCAGCAGCTCTAACGACAGGGGATCCCACGAGCAGTACTTC
-	18	TRBJ2-5	TRBV27	-	CASSLVGGTAGGTGTQYF	TGTGCCAGCAGTCTAGTCGGAGGGACAGCTGGTGGGACTGGGACCCAGTACTTC
-	15	TRBJ2-3	TRBV3-1	once	CASSQAVSAADTQYF	TGTGCCAGCAGCCAAGCGGTTAGCGCTGCCGATACGCAGTATTTT
TRBD1	12	TRBJ2-5	TRBV19	few	CASEGAGETQYF	TGTGCCAGCGAGGGGGCCGGGGAGACCCAGTACTTC
-	13	TRBJ2-5	TRBV29-1	-	CSVDVGFQETQYF	TGCAGCGTTGACGTGGGATTCCAAGAGACCCAGTACTTC
TRBD2	16	TRBJ2-4	TRBV5-1	-	CASSSRGEGTQNIQYF	TGCGCCAGCAGCTCCCGGGGGGAGGGGACGCAAAACATTCAGTACTTC
-	16	TRBJ2-3	TRBV3-1	-	CASSLRGAPRTDTQYF	TGTGCCAGCAGCCTTAGGGGAGCCCCTCGCACAGATACGCAGTATTTT
-	13	TRBJ1-5	TRBV7-8	-	CASTQTDPGPQHF	TGTGCCAGCACCCAGACCGACCCGGGGCCCCAGCATTTT
TRBD2	13	TRBJ2-3	TRBV27	-	CASSRGESDTQYF	TGTGCCAGCAGTCGGGGGGAGTCAGATACGCAGTATTTT
-	13	TRBJ2-5	TRBV20-1	-	CSAVDRPRETQYF	TGCAGTGCAGTGGACAGACCAAGGGAGACCCAGTACTTC
TRBD1	14	TRBJ1-5	TRBV12-3/TRBV12-4	once	CASSRTGVDQPQHF	TGTGCCAGCAGCCGAACAGGGGTGGACCAGCCCCAGCATTTT
-	14	TRBJ1-2	TRBV7-2	-	CASSLRGREVSYTF	TGTGCCAGCAGCTTACGAGGCAGGGAGGTTAGCTACACCTTC
TRBD1	17	TRBJ2-4	TRBV5-1	-	CASSLGGGPVTKNIQYF	TGCGCCAGCAGCTTGGGAGGGGGCCCGGTGACCAAAAACATTCAGTACTTC
-	17	TRBJ2-3	TRBV7-2	-	CASSLRSVDTGRDTQYF	TGTGCCAGCAGCTTAAGGAGCGTGGACACTGGGAGAGATACGCAGTATTTT
TRBD1	14	TRBJ1-1	TRBV7-8	-	CASSFGTANTEAFF	TGTGCCAGCAGCTTCGGGACAGCGAACACTGAAGCTTTCTTT
TRBD2	14	TRBJ2-7	TRBV4-1	few	CASSQQRGAGEQYF	TGCGCCAGCAGCCAGCAGCGGGGGGCCGGGGAGCAGTACTTC
-	13	TRBJ1-5	TRBV28	-	CASSFVSNQPQHF	TGTGCCAGCAGTTTCGTGAGCAATCAGCCCCAGCATTTT
TRBD1	15	TRBJ1-1	TRBV4-2	-	CASSQGGTGGSEAFF	TGTGCCAGCAGCCAAGGCGGAACAGGGGGGTCTGAAGCTTTCTTT
-	16	TRBJ1-1	TRBV4-3	-	CASSQDLGAGNTEAFF	TGCGCCAGCAGCCAAGATCTGGGGGCGGGGAACACTGAAGCTTTCTTT
TRBD2	16	TRBJ2-1	TRBV5-1	-	CASSSAGRGVHNEQFF	TGCGCCAGCAGTTCCGCTGGGCGGGGGGTCCACAATGAGCAGTTCTTC
-	15	TRBJ2-3	TRBV27	-	CASSSRDSYTDTQYF	TGTGCCAGCAGTTCCCGCGACTCCTACACAGATACGCAGTATTTT
TRBD1	14	TRBJ1-5	TRBV28	-	CASRGQGNNQPQHF	TGTGCCAGCAGAGGACAGGGTAATAATCAGCCCCAGCATTTT
-	14	TRBJ2-7	TRBV4-1	-	CASSQIQGNYEQYF	TGCGCCAGCAGCCAAATACAGGGCAATTACGAGCAGTACTTC
TRBD1	15	TRBJ1-5	TRBV7-9	once	CASSLSGGDNQPQHF	TGTGCCAGCAGCCTTTCAGGGGGGGACAATCAGCCCCAGCATTTT
-	12	TRBJ2-7	TRBV27	-	CASSSDFYEQYF	TGTGCCAGCAGTTCGGACTTTTACGAGCAGTACTTC
TRBD2	15	TRBJ2-5	TRBV20-1	-	CSARDPTGTSGTQYF	TGCAGTGCTAGAGATCCCACCGGGACTAGCGGGACCCAGTACTTC
TRBD1	12	TRBJ2-5	TRBV7-2	-	CASRNRGETQYF	TGTGCCAGCAGAAACAGGGGAGAGACCCAGTACTTC
-	15	TRBJ1-1	TRBV9	-	CASSVIGQTNTEAFF	TGTGCCAGCAGCGTTATTGGGCAGACCAACACTGAAGCTTTCTTT
-	15	TRBJ1-4	TRBV6-5	once	CASSYQTAGNEKLFF	TGTGCCAGCAGTTACCAGACAGCCGGGAATGAAAAACTGTTTTTT
-	13	TRBJ1-3	TRBV4-3	-	CASSQDRGYTIYF	TGCGCCAGCAGCCAAGACAGGGGTTACACCATATATTTT
-	13	TRBJ1-2	TRBV29-1	once	CSVEVRPNYGYTF	TGCAGCGTTGAAGTCAGGCCCAACTATGGCTACACCTTC
-	14	TRBJ2-1	TRBV7-2	-	CASSLRGVGDEQFF	TGTGCCAGCAGCTTAAGAGGGGTCGGGGATGAGCAGTTCTTC
-	13	TRBJ1-2	TRBV7-9	-	CASSAVREGGYTF	TGTGCCAGCAGCGCCGTTAGGGAAGGGGGCTACACCTTC
-	13	TRBJ1-2	TRBV7-9	-	CASSLGDLGGYTF	TGTGCCAGCAGCTTAGGGGATCTGGGTGGCTACACCTTC
TRBD1	16	TRBJ1-2	TRBV7-2	-	CASSSSGTGIVHGYTF	TGTGCCAGCAGCTCCTCCGGGACAGGGATTGTTCATGGCTACACCTTC
-	13	TRBJ1-4	TRBV28	-	CASSLSGGKKLFF	TGTGCCAGCAGCCTCTCTGGGGGAAAAAAACTGTTTTTT
TRBD1	15	TRBJ1-6	TRBV6-2/TRBV6-3	-	CASSYSSQGASPLHF	TGTGCCAGCAGTTACTCCTCCCAGGGGGCTTCACCCCTCCACTTT
-	9	TRBJ1-5	TRBV6-6	once	CASGGPQHF	TGTGCCTCGGGAGGGCCCCAGCATTTT
TRBD1	15	TRBJ2-7	TRBV5-4	-	CASSSPGQVIYEQYF	TGTGCCAGCAGCTCGCCGGGACAGGTGATCTACGAGCAGTACTTC
-	17	TRBJ1-5	TRBV4-2	-	CASSEDRRGTGNQPQHF	TGTGCCAGCAGCGAAGATCGTCGGGGTACAGGCAATCAGCCCCAGCATTTT
-	13	TRBJ1-2	TRBV10-3	-	CAISESANYGYTF	TGTGCCATCAGTGAATCCGCCAACTATGGCTACACCTTC
TRBD1	15	TRBJ2-3	TRBV7-2	once	CASSPGTGLPDTQYF	TGTGCCAGCAGCCCGGGGACAGGGCTCCCAGATACGCAGTATTTT
-	17	TRBJ1-5	TRBV7-2	-	CASSLGVGRYSNQPQHF	TGTGCCAGCAGCTTAGGGGTCGGCCGCTATAGCAATCAGCCCCAGCATTTT
-	14	TRBJ2-5	TRBV12-3/TRBV12-4	-	CASSFGPSGQTQYF	TGTGCCAGCAGTTTCGGTCCCAGCGGGCAGACCCAGTACTTC
TRBD2	18	TRBJ2-2	TRBV7-2	-	CASSPRGVAGGRGRELFF	TGTGCCAGCAGCCCCCGGGGGGTAGCGGGGGGGAGAGGCCGGGAGCTGTTTTTT
-	13	TRBJ2-3	TRBV9	-	CASSTPNTDTQYF	TGTGCCAGCAGCACCCCGAACACAGATACGCAGTATTTT
-	14	TRBJ1-2	TRBV5-1	-	CASSARDSNYGYTF	TGCGCCAGCAGCGCCAGGGATAGTAACTATGGCTACACCTTC
-	14	TRBJ2-3	TRBV5-1	-	CASSLTMSTDTQYF	TGCGCCAGCAGCTTGACCATGAGCACAGATACGCAGTATTTT
-	13	TRBJ1-1	TRBV23-1	-	CASSQSRRYEAFF	TGCGCCAGCAGTCAATCGCGGCGTTATGAAGCTTTCTTT
-	13	TRBJ1-1	TRBV5-1	-	CASSPVQHTEAFF	TGCGCCAGCAGCCCGGTCCAACACACTGAAGCTTTCTTT
-	17	TRBJ1-2	TRBV5-1	-	CASSLVWGRMSAYGYTF	TGCGCCAGCAGCTTGGTATGGGGGCGTATGTCTGCCTATGGCTACACCTTC
-	15	TRBJ2-5	TRBV4-2	-	CASSQEGGEKETQYF	TGTGCCAGCAGCCAAGAGGGCGGCGAAAAAGAGACCCAGTACTTC
-	12	TRBJ1-1	TRBV20-1	once	CSARRDSYEAFF	TGCAGTGCTAGGAGGGACTCTTATGAAGCTTTCTTT
-	14	TRBJ1-6	TRBV9	-	CASSVVGEKSPLHF	TGTGCCAGCAGCGTAGTGGGGGAAAAATCACCCCTCCACTTT
-	14	TRBJ1-5	TRBV19	-	CASSMMGAGQPQHF	TGTGCCAGTAGTATGATGGGGGCGGGACAGCCCCAGCATTTT
-	15	TRBJ2-3	TRBV30	-	CAWSVLAQATDTQYF	TGTGCCTGGAGTGTACTAGCACAAGCCACAGATACGCAGTATTTT
-	14	TRBJ1-5	TRBV2	-	CASSRWGSNQPQHF	TGTGCCAGCAGTCGGTGGGGTAGCAATCAGCCCCAGCATTTT
-	12	TRBJ1-5	TRBV29-1	-	CSCWVVGQPQHF	TGCAGCTGTTGGGTGGTTGGGCAGCCCCAGCATTTT
-	15	TRBJ2-3	TRBV24-1	-	CATSDLRQGADTQYF	TGTGCCACCAGTGATTTGCGGCAGGGAGCGGATACGCAGTATTTT